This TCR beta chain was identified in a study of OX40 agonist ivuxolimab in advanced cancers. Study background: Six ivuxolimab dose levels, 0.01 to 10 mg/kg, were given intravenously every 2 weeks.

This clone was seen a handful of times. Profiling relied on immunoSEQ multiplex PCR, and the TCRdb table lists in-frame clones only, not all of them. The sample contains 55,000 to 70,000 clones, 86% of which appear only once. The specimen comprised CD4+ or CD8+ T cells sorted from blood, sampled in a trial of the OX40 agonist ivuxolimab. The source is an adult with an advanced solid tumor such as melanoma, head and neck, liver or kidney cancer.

The CDR3, as DNA: TGTGCCAGCAGCTTAGGGGGTAGAGAGACCCAGTACTTC. It translates to CASSLGGRETQYF. The chain links TRBV7-7 to TRBJ2-5; D uncertain. Trimming took 1 base from V and 4 from J, leaving 7 bases between them. Germline loops: CDR1 SSHAT, CDR2 FNYEAQ (reference sequence). The CDR3 has 13 residues.